The 26 T cell receptor beta chains below were found in one sample sequenced in a study of T cells in Graves' hyperthyroidism and ophthalmopathy. From RNA transcripts, TCR beta CDR3 regions were amplified. First-round RT-PCR targeting the TCR CDR3 was performed with the HTBI primer set. Via MiXCR, TCRdb re-called the multiplex PCR reads, giving one row per CDR3 protein. The table includes hundreds of thousands of distinct CDR3 sequences, 45% detected once. Material for sequencing was peripheral blood or thyroid tissue (not recorded which). The receptors originated from an adult man with Graves' disease, either hyperthyroidism or ophthalmopathy (not recorded which).

This clonotype was observed at least ten times. The genes are TRBV29-1 and TRBJ1-5; 8 bases are shared with TRBD1. The germline gives CDR1 SQVTM, CDR2 ANQGSEA. V trimming: 5 bases; J trimming: 0 bases; junction bases outside the gene matches: 3. The CDR3 extends over 14 amino acids. The CDR3 protein is CSVQTGDSNQPQHF. The CDR3 DNA reads TGCAGCGTTCAGACAGGGGATAGCAATCAGCCCCAGCATTTT. Based on the CDR3 plus reference TRBV29-1 and TRBJ1-5, the full variable domain is SAVISQKPSRDICQRGTSLTIQCQVDSQVTMMFWYRQQPGQSLTLIATANQGSEATYESGFVIDKFPISRPNLTFSTLTVSNMSPEDSSIYLCSVQTGDSNQPQHFGDGTRLSIL.

A word on this clonotype: A much larger clone differs by one base, so this may be a read error. DNA for the CDR3: TGCAGTGCCAAAACAGGGGCTGAGACCCAGTACTTC. As protein: CSAKTGAETQYF. The rearrangement links TRBV20-1 to TRBJ2-5; 7 bases are shared with TRBD1. V shed 6 bases and J 5 bases; nucleotides not matched to a gene: 6. This CDR3 comprises 12 residues. The germline gives CDR1 DFQATT, CDR2 SNEGSKA (reference sequence).

The chain uses TRBV25-1 and TRBJ1-3, with a weak D call TRBD1 (6 bases). Germline lookup yields CDR1 MGHDK and CDR2 SYGVNS. Trimming pared 1 base from V and 3 bases from J, leaving 10 bases between. This CDR3 region has 15 residues. CDR3 bases: TGTGCCAGCAGTGAATCCGGGACACGTGGAAACACCATATATTTT. It codes for CASSESGTRGNTIYF.

This sequence joins TRBV20-1 and TRBJ2-7; 7 positions match TRBD2. CDR1 is DFQATT, CDR2 SNEGSKA, per germline (reference sequence). The V gene end was trimmed by 3 bases and the J gene end by 0 bases; junction bases not matched to a gene: 14. The CDR3 runs to 17 residues. The CDR3 nucleotides read TGCAGTGCTAGTGGGAGGGTCACCAATCTCAGCTCCTACGAGCAGTACTTC. This gives the protein CSASGRVTNLSSYEQYF.

This clonotype was counted between two and nine times. This could be a read error, since a much larger clone is one nucleotide away. The chain joins TRBV25-1 to TRBJ2-7; possible D gene TRBD1, 5 bases. This CDR3 spans 13 amino acids. Germline values: CDR1 MGHDK, CDR2 SYGVNS. The V and J ends lost 3 bases and 4 bases respectively, with 10 bases between them. The DNA for the CDR3 is TGTGCCAGCAGTGACCCTAGACAGTACGAGCAGTACTTC. It codes for CASSDPRQYEQYF.

There are many counts of this clonotype. One junction end does not reproduce the germline sequence, and a read error may be involved. The V call is TRBV7-9, the J call TRBJ2-7; no clear D. This CDR3 is built from 13 residues. Germline CDR1 and CDR2: SEHNR and FQNEAQ (reference sequence). The CDR3 is CASSLAAAYEQYF. CDR3 in DNA: TGCGCCAGCAGCTTGGCGGCAGCCTACGAGCAGTACTTC.

This chain connects TRBV15 to TRBJ1-4, with D perhaps matching TRBD1 (5 bases). CDR1 and CDR2 from the germline V gene are LNHNV and YYDKDF (reference sequence). Trimming removed 3 bases at V and 7 bases at J, with 9 bases between. The CDR3 is 13 amino acids. The CDR3 loop reads CATSRDNGEKLFF. The CDR3 bases are TGTGCCACCAGCAGGGACAATGGTGAAAAACTGTTTTTT. The full variable domain, completed using reference TRBV15 and TRBJ1-4, is DAMVIQNPRYQVTQFGKPVTLSCSQTLNHNVMYWYQQKSSQAPKLLFHYYDKDFNNEADTPDNFQSRRPNTSFCFLDIRSPGLGDTAMYLCATSRDNGEKLFFGSGTQLSVL.

This clonotype was seen a few times. The chain has TRBV12-3 or TRBV12-4 and TRBJ1-2; D remains ambiguous. V lost 4 bases and J lost 4, with 19 bases in between. This CDR3 region has 16 residues. The CDR3 loop is CASSSFGPSRGYGYTF. The DNA for the CDR3 is TGTGCCAGCAGTTCCTTCGGGCCGTCACGGGGCTATGGCTACACCTTC.

This clonotype has more than one count but fewer than ten. The rearrangement links TRBV12-3 or TRBV12-4 to TRBJ1-2; D might be TRBD1 (6 bases). The CDR3 contains 12 residues. The V and J ends lost 7 bases and 4 bases respectively, with 10 bases between them. The CDR3 sequence is CASTRGAYGYTF. CDR3 in DNA: TGTGCCAGCACCAGGGGAGCCTATGGCTACACCTTC.

The chain couples TRBV5-1 to TRBJ1-2; weak D call: TRBD1 (5 bases). The CDR3 length is 16 residues. CDR1 is SGHRS and CDR2 is YFSETQ in the germline V gene. The germline V and J ends were trimmed by 0 bases and 5 bases, with 17 bases remaining between them. CDR3 in amino acids: CASSLDGTMRGYGYTF. CDR3 DNA: TGCGCCAGCAGCTTGGACGGGACGATGAGGGGTTATGGCTACACCTTC.

V is TRBV7-2 and J is TRBJ1-3; tentative D call: TRBD1 (6 bases). The CDR3 consists of 18 residues. Germline V gives CDR1 SGHTA, CDR2 FQGNSA. Trimming cost V 4 bases and J 2 bases, with 21 bases left between them. CDR3 protein: CASSSVAAGAGAGNTIYF. The CDR3 bases are TGTGCCAGCAGCTCAGTAGCGGCGGGGGCAGGGGCTGGAAACACCATATATTTT.

This clonotype was detected many times. The chain recombines TRBV2 with TRBJ1-4; D remains unclear. V gave up 6 bases and J gave up 4 bases, with 15 bases separating them. The germline CDR1 and CDR2 sequences are SNHLY and FYNNEI. The CDR3 runs to 15 residues. For the CDR3, the DNA is TGTGCCAGCAGGTGGCGGGCCGAAGTTAATGAAAAACTGTTTTTT. It translates to CASRWRAEVNEKLFF. Full variable domain (outside the CDR3, taken from reference TRBV2 and TRBJ1-4): EPEVTQTPSHQVTQMGQEVILRCVPISNHLYFYWYRQILGQKVEFLVSFYNNEISEKSEIFDDQFSVERPDGSNFTLKIRSTKLEDSAMYFCASRWRAEVNEKLFFGSGTQLSVL.

The CDR3 loop reads CASSLTQGSGANVLTF. The CDR3 bases are TGTGCCAGTAGCCTAACACAGGGTTCTGGGGCCAACGTCCTGACTTTC. The V call is TRBV19, the J call TRBJ2-6; weak D call: TRBD1 (6 bases). This CDR3 has 16 residues. Germline loops: CDR1 LNHDA, CDR2 SQIVND (reference sequence). V lost 6 bases to trimming and J lost 1 base, with 13 bases between them.

This clonotype came up a few times. The V gene is TRBV12-3 or TRBV12-4, the J gene TRBJ2-7, with 9 positions matching TRBD2. Trimming at V came to 1 base and at J to 0 bases, leaving 4 bases not matched to a gene. There are 16 residues in the CDR3. CDR3: CASSLGTSVRSYEQYF. DNA for the CDR3: TGTGCCAGCAGTTTAGGGACTAGCGTACGCTCCTACGAGCAGTACTTC.

The V gene is TRBV5-1, the J gene TRBJ2-5, with D unclear. V dropped 0 bases and J dropped 1 base, with 16 bases sitting between them. Germline CDR1 is SGHRS and CDR2 is YFSETQ. CDR3 length: 17 amino acids. The CDR3 sequence is CASSLGFGLALQETQYF. CDR3 coding DNA: TGCGCCAGCAGCTTGGGTTTTGGGTTGGCCCTCCAAGAGACCCAGTACTTC.

This clonotype was seen just once. The chain combines TRBV7-8 with TRBJ1-1, with 7 bases lining up with TRBD1. Germline values: CDR1 SGHVS, CDR2 FQNEAQ. J was trimmed by 1 base and V by 6 bases; bases with no gene match: 5. This CDR3 spans 14 amino acids. The DNA for the CDR3 is TGTGCCAGCAGGTCTGACAGGGCGAACACTGAAGCTTTCTTT. It is translated as CASRSDRANTEAFF.

This clonotype has only a few counts. V and J are TRBV9 and TRBJ2-7; D is uncertain. CDR3 size: 14 residues. The V gene's germline CDR1 is SGDLS and CDR2 YYNGEE. The ends were cut back, 0 bases at V and 3 bases at J, with 10 bases in the middle. CDR3 DNA: TGTGCCAGCAGCGTAGGCGGTAGAAGCTACGAGCAGTACTTC. Amino acid sequence: CASSVGGRSYEQYF.

Note on this clonotype: Since a much larger clone is just one base distant, this may be a read error. V and J are TRBV2 and TRBJ1-1; the D gene is possibly TRBD1 (5 bases). The CDR3 totals 14 residues. Germline assignment: CDR1 SNHLY and CDR2 FYNNEI. DNA for the CDR3: TGTGCCAGCACCTCCGACAGCATGAACACTGAAGCTTTGTTT. This gives the protein CASTSDSMNTEALF.

J is TRBJ2-3 and V is TRBV9; a weak D match, TRBD2 (7 bases). The germline V gene encodes CDR1 SGDLS and CDR2 YYNGEE. This CDR3 has 16 amino acids. V gave up 0 bases and J gave up 1 base, with 12 bases separating them. CDR3 DNA sequence: TGTGCCAGCAGCGTAGTGGGAGGGGGTGGCACAGATACGCAGTATTTT. Protein: CASSVVGGGGTDTQYF.

This clonotype was seen at least ten times. V usage is TRBV20-1 and J usage is TRBJ1-6; 9 bases align to TRBD1. This CDR3 spans 14 amino acids. V shed 4 bases and J 8 bases; nucleotides not matched to a gene: 6. Germline V lookup: CDR1 DFQATT, CDR2 SNEGSKA (reference sequence). The CDR3 nucleotides read TGCAGTGCTACACAGGGGGCCCACGATTCACCCCTCCACTTT. Amino acid sequence: CSATQGAHDSPLHF.

The chain uses TRBV11-3 and TRBJ1-1; 9 nucleotides align to TRBD1. CDR3 length: 16 amino acids. Trimming removed 5 bases from V and 0 bases from J; junction bases left unmatched: 7. The V gene's germline CDR1 is SGHNT and CDR2 YENEEA. CDR3 protein: CASSLGTGQMNTEAFF. CDR3 nucleotides: TGTGCCAGCAGCCTCGGGACAGGGCAGATGAACACTGAAGCTTTCTTT. Full variable domain (remainder filled in from reference TRBV11-3 and TRBJ1-1): EAGVVQSPRYKIIEKKQPVAFWCNPISGHNTLYWYLQNLGQGPELLIRYENEEAVDDSQLPKDRFSAERLKGVDSTLKIQPAELGDSAVYLCASSLGTGQMNTEAFFGQGTRLTVV.

The J gene is TRBJ1-5, the V gene TRBV28; possible D gene TRBD1, 6 bases. The V gene's germline CDR1 is MDHEN and CDR2 SYDVKM. The V and J ends lost 1 base and 5 bases respectively, with 12 bases between them. The CDR3 is 15 residues long. CDR3 DNA sequence: TGTGCCAGCAGTTTATCCTGGGGGCTGGATCAGCCCCAGCATTTT. Translation gives CASSLSWGLDQPQHF.

V and J are TRBV25-1 and TRBJ1-1; no reliable D call. The CDR3 is 13 amino acids. V was trimmed by 4 bases and J by 4 bases, leaving 10 bases between them. CDR1 and CDR2 (germline): MGHDK, SYGVNS. The CDR3 DNA reads TGTGCCAGCAGTGGCGGGTCGAGCACTGAAGCTTTCTTT. Encoded protein: CASSGGSSTEAFF.

This clonotype was detected ten times or more. The rearrangement links TRBV7-2 to TRBJ1-1; possibly TRBD1 for D (6 bases). Trimming pared 5 bases from V and 1 base from J, leaving 14 bases between. This CDR3 contains 15 residues. Germline CDR1 and CDR2: SGHTA and FQGNSA. The CDR3 loop is CASSPWDKRNTEAFF. The CDR3 DNA follows: TGTGCCAGCAGCCCCTGGGACAAGAGGAACACTGAAGCTTTCTTT.

This clonotype was seen many times. V and J are TRBV10-3 and TRBJ1-6; possibly TRBD1 for D (6 bases). Germline CDR1 and CDR2: ENHRY and SYGVKD. Trimming stripped 10 bases from V and 10 bases from J, with 17 bases between. CDR3 length: 13 residues. The DNA for the CDR3 is TGTGCCACCCCGACAGGATTAGGCTCACCCCTCCACTTT. Amino acids: CATPTGLGSPLHF.

The J gene is TRBJ1-1, the V gene TRBV9, with 8 nucleotides matching TRBD1. The CDR3 is 15 amino acids. Trimming cost V 2 bases and J 0 bases; bases outside gene matches: 3. Germline V gene lookup returns CDR1 SGDLS and CDR2 YYNGEE. The CDR3 reads CASSVDRALNTEAFF. CDR3 nucleotides: TGTGCCAGCAGCGTGGACAGGGCGTTGAACACTGAAGCTTTCTTT.